This T cell receptor beta chain was sequenced in a study of blood T cell repertoires in COVID-19. The overall study: COVID-19 samples from acute and convalescent phases originated in the United States, Italy and Spain. Nucleic acid was either cDNA or gDNA, and it came from T cells, B-cell-depleted T cells, or PBMCs.

Using immunoSEQ multiplex PCR, the repertoire was profiled, and TCRdb retains in-frame clones only, with some absent. The table lists roughly 190,000 clones, 86% of them singletons, with roughly 7.3% in the top ten. This receptor was taken from a woman older than 75 in a cohort sampled during active or convalescent COVID-19. The source material was peripheral blood.

The CDR3, as DNA: TGTGCCAGCAGTCGCCCCGGACAGGGAGAATATGGCTACACCTTC. Amino acid sequence: CASSRPGQGEYGYTF. This chain uses TRBV27 with TRBJ1-2; 8 bases agree with TRBD1. V gave up 5 bases and J gave up 5 bases; unmatched junction bases: 10. The CDR3 sequence is 15 residues long. Germline CDR1 MNHEY, CDR2 SMNVEV (reference sequence).